This T cell receptor beta chain comes out of a study of T cell responses to AZD1222 COVID-19 vaccine. J lost 5 bases, V lost 4 bases, and 12 bases had no gene match. The germline gives CDR1 LNHDA, CDR2 SQIVND (reference sequence). The CDR3 has 16 residues. This table comes from immunoSEQ multiplex PCR, and its TCRdb copy is limited to in-frame clones, with some not included. The table records approximately 130,000 clones, approximately 91% of them present only once. This TCR was recovered from an adult in good health. The starting material was peripheral blood, obtained on day 0 of AZD1222 vaccination. The chain recombines TRBV19 with TRBJ2-5, with 8 bases fitting TRBD2. This chain's CDR3 is CASSTIPGLVAETQYF. The CDR3 DNA reads TGTGCCAGTAGTACGATTCCGGGACTAGTGGCGGAGACCCAGTACTTC.